This TCR beta chain was found in a study of response to subunit inactivated influenza vaccine. TCRdb used MiXCR to reprocess the RT-PCR reads, holding one entry per CDR3 protein. The sample has about 520,000 distinct CDR3 sequences, roughly 27% seen once. This clonotype turned up a few times. Its specificity is unknown. Study outcomes and limitations: The authors offered the suggestion that each seasonal influenza vaccination recruits few new T cells.

Germline CDR1 SGHAT, CDR2 FQDESV (reference sequence). CDR3 length equals 18 residues. V lost 0 bases, J lost 9 bases, and 12 bases stayed unmatched. The chain couples TRBV11-1 to TRBJ2-1; 12 nucleotides align to TRBD2. The clonotype comes from a man aged 50-59 years who received an inactivated influenza vaccine. This material consisted of CD4+ T cells sorted from PBMCs, taken around 5 days after vaccination. The CDR3 loop reads CASSLARLLAGGSGEQFF. In DNA form, the CDR3 reads TGTGCCAGCAGCTTAGCGCGCTTACTAGCGGGGGGCAGCGGTGAGCAGTTCTTC.